The T cell receptor beta chain described here comes from a study of cytomegalovirus exposure and HLA in healthy donors. Background on the study: Drawn from HLA-typed donors, around 85 million unique TCRs were held in an early data release.

Study-level results: Researchers reported in a later analysis that a missense DCLRE1C variant was tied to TCR beta V- and J-gene trimming.

Healthy people donating bone marrow made up the donors. Of note for this clone: Its antigen is unidentified.

Trimming cost V 2 bases and J 1 base, with 12 bases left between them. Germline V CDR1 and CDR2: SEHNR, FQNEAQ (reference sequence). The CDR3 is 15 residues long. The study ran its PCR with 60 Vbeta and 13 Jbeta primers. Sequenced by immunoSEQ multiplex PCR; TCRdb stores in-frame clones only, minus some. The repertoire includes 90,000 or so clones, approximately 79% of them detected once, and about 6.1% sits in the top ten. The TCR sequence derives from a female donor in good health and CMV-seronegative. What was sequenced was PBMCs. V and J are TRBV7-9 and TRBJ2-7; D may be TRBD2 (5 bases). This CDR3 reads CASSLNFRDSYEQYF. CDR3 DNA: TGTGCCAGCAGCTTAAATTTTCGGGATTCCTACGAGCAGTACTTC.